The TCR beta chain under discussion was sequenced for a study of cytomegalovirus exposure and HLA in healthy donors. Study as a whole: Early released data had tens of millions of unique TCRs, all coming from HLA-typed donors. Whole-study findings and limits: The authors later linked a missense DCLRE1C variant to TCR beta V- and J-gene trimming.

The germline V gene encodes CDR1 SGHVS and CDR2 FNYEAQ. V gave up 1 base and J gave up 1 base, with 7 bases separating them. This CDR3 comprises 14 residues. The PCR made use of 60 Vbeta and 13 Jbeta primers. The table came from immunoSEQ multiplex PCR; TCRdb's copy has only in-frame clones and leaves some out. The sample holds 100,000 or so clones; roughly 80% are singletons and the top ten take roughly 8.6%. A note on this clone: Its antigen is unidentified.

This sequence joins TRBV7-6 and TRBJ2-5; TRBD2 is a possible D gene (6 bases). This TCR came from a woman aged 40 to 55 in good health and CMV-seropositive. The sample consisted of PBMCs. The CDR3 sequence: CASSLGGAQETQYF. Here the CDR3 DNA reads TGTGCCAGCAGCTTAGGCGGGGCCCAAGAGACCCAGTACTTC.